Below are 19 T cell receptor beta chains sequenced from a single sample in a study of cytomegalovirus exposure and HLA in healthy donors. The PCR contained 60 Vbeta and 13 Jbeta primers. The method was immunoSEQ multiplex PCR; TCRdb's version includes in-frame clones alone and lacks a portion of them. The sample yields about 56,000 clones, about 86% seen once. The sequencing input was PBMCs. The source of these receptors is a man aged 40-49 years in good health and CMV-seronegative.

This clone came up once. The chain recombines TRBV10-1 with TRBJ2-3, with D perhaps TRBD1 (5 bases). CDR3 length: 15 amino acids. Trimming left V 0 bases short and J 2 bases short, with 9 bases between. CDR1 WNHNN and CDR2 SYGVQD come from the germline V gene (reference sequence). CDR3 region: CASSESKGATDTQYF. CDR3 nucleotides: TGCGCCAGCAGTGAGTCGAAAGGGGCCACAGATACGCAGTATTTT.

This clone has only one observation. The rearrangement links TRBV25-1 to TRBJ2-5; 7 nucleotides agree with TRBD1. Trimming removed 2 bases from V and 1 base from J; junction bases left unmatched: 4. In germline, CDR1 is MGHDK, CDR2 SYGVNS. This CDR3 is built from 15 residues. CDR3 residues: CASSEPDRFQETQYF. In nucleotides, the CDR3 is TGTGCCAGCAGTGAACCGGACAGGTTCCAAGAGACCCAGTACTTC.

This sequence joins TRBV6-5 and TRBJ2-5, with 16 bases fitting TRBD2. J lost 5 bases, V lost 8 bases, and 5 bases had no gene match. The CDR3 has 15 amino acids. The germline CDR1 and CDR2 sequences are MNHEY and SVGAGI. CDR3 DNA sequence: TGTGCCAGCGGGACTAGCGGGGGGGCAGGGGAGACCCAGTACTTC. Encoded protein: CASGTSGGAGETQYF.

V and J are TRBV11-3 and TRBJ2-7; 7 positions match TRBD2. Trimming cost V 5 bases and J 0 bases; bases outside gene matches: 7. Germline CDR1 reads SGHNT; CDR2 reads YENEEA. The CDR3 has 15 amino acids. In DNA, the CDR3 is TGTGCCAGCAGCATCGGGGGAGGGATCTCCTACGAGCAGTACTTC. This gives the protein CASSIGGGISYEQYF.

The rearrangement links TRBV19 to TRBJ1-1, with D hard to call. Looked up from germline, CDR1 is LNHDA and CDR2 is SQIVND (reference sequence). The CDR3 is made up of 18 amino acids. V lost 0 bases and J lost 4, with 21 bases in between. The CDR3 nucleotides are TGTGCCAGTAGTATAGATCTTTTAATGAGGTCGGGAGGCACTGAAGCTTTCTTT. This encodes CASSIDLLMRSGGTEAFF.

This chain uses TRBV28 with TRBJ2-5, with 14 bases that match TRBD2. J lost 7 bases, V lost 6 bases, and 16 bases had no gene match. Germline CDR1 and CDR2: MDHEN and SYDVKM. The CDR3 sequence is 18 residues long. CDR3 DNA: TGTGCCAGCAGACTCTCTCGGACTAGCGGGGGGAAAAGGGGGACCCAGTACTTC. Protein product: CASRLSRTSGGKRGTQYF.

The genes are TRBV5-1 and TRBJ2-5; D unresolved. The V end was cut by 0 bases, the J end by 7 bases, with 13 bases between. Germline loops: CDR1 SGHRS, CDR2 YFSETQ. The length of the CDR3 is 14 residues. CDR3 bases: TGCGCCAGCAGCTTGGGGCCCCAGGCTTTGACCCAGTACTTC. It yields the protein CASSLGPQALTQYF.

CDR3 sequence: CASSQAPGTGELFF. The CDR3, as DNA: TGCGCCAGCAGCCAAGCCCCAGGCACCGGGGAGCTGTTTTTT. V usage is TRBV4-1 and J usage is TRBJ2-2; D gene ambiguous. The CDR3 has 14 amino acids. V lost 1 base to trimming and J lost 4 bases, with 7 bases between them. Germline V gene data show CDR1 as MGHRA and CDR2 as YSYEKL.

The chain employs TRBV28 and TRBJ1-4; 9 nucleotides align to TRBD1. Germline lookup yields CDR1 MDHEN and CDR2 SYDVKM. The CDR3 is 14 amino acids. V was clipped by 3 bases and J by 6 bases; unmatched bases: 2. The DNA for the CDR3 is TGTGCCAGCAGTTTGGGACAGGGATATGAAAAACTGTTTTTT. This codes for CASSLGQGYEKLFF.

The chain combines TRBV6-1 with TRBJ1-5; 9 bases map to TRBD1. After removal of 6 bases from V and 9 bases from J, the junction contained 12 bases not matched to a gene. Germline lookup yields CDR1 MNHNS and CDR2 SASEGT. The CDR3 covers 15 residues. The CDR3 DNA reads TGTGCCAGCAGCGAGGACAGGGGCCTTATATTGCCCCAGCATTTT. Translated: CASSEDRGLILPQHF.

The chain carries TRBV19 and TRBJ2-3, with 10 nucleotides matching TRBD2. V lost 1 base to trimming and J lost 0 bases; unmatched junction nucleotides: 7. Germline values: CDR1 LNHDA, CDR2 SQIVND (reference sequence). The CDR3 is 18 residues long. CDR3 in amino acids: CASSIAIAGGPSTDTQYF. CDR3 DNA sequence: TGTGCCAGTAGTATAGCGATAGCGGGGGGCCCTAGCACAGATACGCAGTATTTT.

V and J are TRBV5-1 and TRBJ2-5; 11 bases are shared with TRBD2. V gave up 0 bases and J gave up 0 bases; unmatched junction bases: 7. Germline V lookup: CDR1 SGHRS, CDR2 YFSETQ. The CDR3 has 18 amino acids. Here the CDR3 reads CASSLAVSGGAHQETQYF. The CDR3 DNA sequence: TGCGCCAGCAGCTTGGCGGTTAGCGGGGGGGCCCACCAAGAGACCCAGTACTTC.

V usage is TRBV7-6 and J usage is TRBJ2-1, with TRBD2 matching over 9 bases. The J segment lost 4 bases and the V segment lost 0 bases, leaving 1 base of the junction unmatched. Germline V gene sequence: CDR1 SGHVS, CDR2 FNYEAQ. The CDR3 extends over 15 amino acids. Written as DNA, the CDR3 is TGTGCCAGCAGCTTAGCTAGCGGGGGTTACAATGAGCAGTTCTTC. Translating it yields CASSLASGGYNEQFF.

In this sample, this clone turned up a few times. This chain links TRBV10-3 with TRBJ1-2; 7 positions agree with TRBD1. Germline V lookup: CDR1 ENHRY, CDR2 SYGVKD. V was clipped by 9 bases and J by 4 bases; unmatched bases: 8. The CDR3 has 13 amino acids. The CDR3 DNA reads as TGTGCCATTTCATGGGACAGATCCTATGGCTACACCTTC. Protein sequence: CAISWDRSYGYTF.

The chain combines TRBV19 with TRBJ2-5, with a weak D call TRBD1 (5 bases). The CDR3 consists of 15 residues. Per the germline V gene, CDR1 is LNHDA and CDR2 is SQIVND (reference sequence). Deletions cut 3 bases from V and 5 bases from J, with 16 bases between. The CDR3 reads CASSMSQGFVETQYF. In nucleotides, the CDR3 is TGTGCCAGTAGTATGAGCCAGGGATTCGTCGAGACCCAGTACTTC.

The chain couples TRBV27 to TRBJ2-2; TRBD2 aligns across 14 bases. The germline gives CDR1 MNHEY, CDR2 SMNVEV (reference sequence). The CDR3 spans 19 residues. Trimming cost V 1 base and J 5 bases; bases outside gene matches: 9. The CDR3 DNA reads TGTGCCAGCAGTTTATTTGGGACTAGCGGGGGTTCGGGGACCGGGGAGCTGTTTTTT. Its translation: CASSLFGTSGGSGTGELFF.

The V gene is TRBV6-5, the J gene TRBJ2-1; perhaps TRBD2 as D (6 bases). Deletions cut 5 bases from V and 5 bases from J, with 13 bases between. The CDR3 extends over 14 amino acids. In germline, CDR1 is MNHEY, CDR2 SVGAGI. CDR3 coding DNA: TGTGCCAGCAGTGTAATCGGGAGTAACAATGAGCAGTTCTTC. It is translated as CASSVIGSNNEQFF.

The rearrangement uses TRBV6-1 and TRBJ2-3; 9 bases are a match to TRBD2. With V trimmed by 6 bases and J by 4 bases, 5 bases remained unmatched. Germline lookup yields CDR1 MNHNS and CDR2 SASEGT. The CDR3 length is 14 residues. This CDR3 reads CASRGGGGSDTQYF. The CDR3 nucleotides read TGTGCCAGCAGGGGCGGGGGGGGGTCAGATACGCAGTATTTT.

DNA for the CDR3: TGTGCCAGCAGCTTTGCAGAACAGCCCCAGCATTTT. Amino acid sequence: CASSFAEQPQHF. The J gene is TRBJ1-5, the V gene TRBV7-9; D unclear. Germline V gene lookup returns CDR1 SEHNR and CDR2 FQNEAQ (reference sequence). The CDR3 totals 12 residues. Trimming took off 3 bases at V and 7 bases at J, with 7 bases between the two ends.